This T cell receptor (beta chain) was recovered during a study of patients and donors after allogeneic stem cell transplantation. TCRdb processed the RT-PCR reads anew with MiXCR; each CDR3 protein has one entry. The table shows 100,000 to 120,000 distinct CDR3 sequences, with approximately 35% occurring only once. Germline V gene lookup returns CDR1 SGHRS and CDR2 YFSETQ. The CDR3 runs 14 residues. Deletions cut 1 base from V and 3 bases from J, with 10 bases between. This clonotype has a handful of counts. The chain carries TRBV5-1 and TRBJ1-1; tentatively, D is TRBD1 (6 bases). Material: blood, either unsorted or a sorted T cell fraction (not recorded which). This clonotype originated in a human donor who was either an allogeneic HSCT recipient or a stem cell or donor lymphocyte infusion donor (not recorded which). It is not recorded whose cells these are; they may come from a transplant donor. CDR3 sequence: CASSLQGQDTEAFF. CDR3 in DNA: TGCGCCAGCAGCTTGCAGGGGCAGGACACTGAAGCTTTCTTT.